The clone carrying this T cell receptor (beta chain) has at least ten counts. The sample belongs to a study of early T cells in non-severe SARS-CoV-2 infection. Each CDR3 protein gets one entry after TCRdb re-called the 5' RACE reads with MiXCR. The sample holds 25,000 to 35,000 distinct CDR3 sequences; roughly 6.6% are singletons and the top ten take 30% to 45%. This CDR3 has 14 residues. Trimming stripped 5 bases from V and 6 bases from J, with 14 bases between. CDR1 and CDR2 from the germline V gene are SGHTA and FQGNSA. The TCR sequence derives from an adult who was a healthcare worker with PCR-confirmed SARS-CoV-2 infection or an uninfected control (not recorded which). Material: whole blood. The J gene is TRBJ2-1, the V gene TRBV7-2; D could derive from TRBD1 or TRBD2 (5 bases each). The DNA of the CDR3 is TGTGCCAGCAGCCCCCTTAGTGGGGGCAATGAGCAGTTCTTC. Translated: CASSPLSGGNEQFF.